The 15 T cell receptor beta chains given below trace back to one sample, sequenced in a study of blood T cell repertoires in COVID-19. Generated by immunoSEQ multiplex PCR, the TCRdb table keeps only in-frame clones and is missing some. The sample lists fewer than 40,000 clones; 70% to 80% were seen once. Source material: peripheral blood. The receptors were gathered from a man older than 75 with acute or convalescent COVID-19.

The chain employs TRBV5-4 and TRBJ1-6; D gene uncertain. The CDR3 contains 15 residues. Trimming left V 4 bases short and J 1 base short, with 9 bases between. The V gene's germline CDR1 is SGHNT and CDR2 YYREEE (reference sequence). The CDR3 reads CASSVASSYNSPLHF. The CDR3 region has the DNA TGTGCCAGCAGCGTGGCTAGTTCCTATAATTCACCCCTCCACTTT.

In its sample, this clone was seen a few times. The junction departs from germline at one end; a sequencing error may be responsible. The CDR3: CASSQGTGGLFF. The CDR3 coding sequence is TGTGCCAGCAGCCAAGGGACAGGGGGGCTGTTTTTT. J is TRBJ2-2 and V is TRBV3-1 (or the pseudogene TRBV3-2); TRBD1 matches at 10 bases. Germline-derived CDR1 and CDR2 are LGHDT and YNNKEL (reference sequence). The CDR3 is 12 amino acids.

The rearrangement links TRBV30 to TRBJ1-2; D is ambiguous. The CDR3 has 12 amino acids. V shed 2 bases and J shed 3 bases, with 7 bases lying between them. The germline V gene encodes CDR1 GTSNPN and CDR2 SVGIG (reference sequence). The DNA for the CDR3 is TGTGCCTGGAGTCGGGGAGACTATGGCTACACCTTC. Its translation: CAWSRGDYGYTF.

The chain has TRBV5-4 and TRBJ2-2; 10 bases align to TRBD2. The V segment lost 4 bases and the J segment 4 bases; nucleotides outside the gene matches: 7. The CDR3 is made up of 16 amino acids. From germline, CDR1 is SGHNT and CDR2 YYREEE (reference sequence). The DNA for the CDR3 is TGTGCCAGCAGCCCCAGCGGGAGGGGACTCACCGGGGAGCTGTTTTTT. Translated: CASSPSGRGLTGELFF.

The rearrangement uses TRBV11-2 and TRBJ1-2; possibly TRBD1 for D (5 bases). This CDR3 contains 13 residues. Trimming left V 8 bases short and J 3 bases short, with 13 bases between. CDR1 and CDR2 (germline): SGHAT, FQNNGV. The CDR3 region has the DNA TGTGCCAGCGGTGTCTCGGGGGACTATGGCTACACCTTC. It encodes CASGVSGDYGYTF.

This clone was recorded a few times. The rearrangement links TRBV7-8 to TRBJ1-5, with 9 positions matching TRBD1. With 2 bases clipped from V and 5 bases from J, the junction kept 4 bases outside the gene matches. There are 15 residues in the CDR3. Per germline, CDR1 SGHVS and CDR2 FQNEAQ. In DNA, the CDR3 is TGTGCCAGCAGCTTAATCGGGGACAGGGATCAGCCCCAGCATTTT. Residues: CASSLIGDRDQPQHF.

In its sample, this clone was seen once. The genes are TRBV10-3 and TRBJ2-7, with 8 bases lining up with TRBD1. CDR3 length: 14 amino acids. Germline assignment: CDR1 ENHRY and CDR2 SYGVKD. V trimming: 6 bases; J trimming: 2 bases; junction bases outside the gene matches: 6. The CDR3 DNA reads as TGTGCCATCAGGGACAGGGTAGGAACCTACGAGCAGTACTTC. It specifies CAIRDRVGTYEQYF.

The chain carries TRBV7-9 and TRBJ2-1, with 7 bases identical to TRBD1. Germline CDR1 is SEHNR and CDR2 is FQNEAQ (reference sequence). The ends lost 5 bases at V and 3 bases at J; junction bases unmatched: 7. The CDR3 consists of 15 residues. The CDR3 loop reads CASSHTQGYYNEQFF. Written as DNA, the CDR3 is TGTGCCAGCAGCCACACACAGGGGTACTACAATGAGCAGTTCTTC.

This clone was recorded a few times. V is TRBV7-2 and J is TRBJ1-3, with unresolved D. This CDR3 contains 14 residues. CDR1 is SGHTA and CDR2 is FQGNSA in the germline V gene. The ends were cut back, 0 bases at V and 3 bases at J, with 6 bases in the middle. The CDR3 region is CASSLAYLGNTIYF. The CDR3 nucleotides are TGTGCCAGCAGCTTAGCCTATCTTGGAAACACCATATATTTT.

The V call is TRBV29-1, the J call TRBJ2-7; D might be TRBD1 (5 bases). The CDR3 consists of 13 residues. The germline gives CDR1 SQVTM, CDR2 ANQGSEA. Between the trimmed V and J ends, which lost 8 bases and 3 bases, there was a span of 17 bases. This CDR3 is CSTQDRERYEQYF. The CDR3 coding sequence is TGCAGCACACAAGACAGAGAACGCTACGAGCAGTACTTC.

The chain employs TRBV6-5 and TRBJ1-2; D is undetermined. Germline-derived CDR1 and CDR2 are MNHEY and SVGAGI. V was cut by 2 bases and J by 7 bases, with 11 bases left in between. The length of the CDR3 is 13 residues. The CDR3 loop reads CASSYEGIGGYTF. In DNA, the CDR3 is TGTGCCAGCAGTTACGAGGGAATCGGTGGCTACACCTTC.

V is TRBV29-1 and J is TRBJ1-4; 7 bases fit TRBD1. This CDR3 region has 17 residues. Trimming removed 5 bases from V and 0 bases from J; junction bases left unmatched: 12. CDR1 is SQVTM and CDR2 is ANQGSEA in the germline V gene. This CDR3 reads CSVSLRGRATTNEKLFF. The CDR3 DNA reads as TGCAGCGTTTCTTTGAGGGGGCGGGCCACAACTAATGAAAAACTGTTTTTT.

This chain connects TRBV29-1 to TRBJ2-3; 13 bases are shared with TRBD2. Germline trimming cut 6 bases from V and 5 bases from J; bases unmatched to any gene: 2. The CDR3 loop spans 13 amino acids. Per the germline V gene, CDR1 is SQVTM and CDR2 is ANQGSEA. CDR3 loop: CSVGLAGLDTQYF. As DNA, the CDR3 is TGCAGCGTGGGACTAGCGGGGCTAGATACGCAGTATTTT.

The CDR3 DNA reads as TGTGCCAGCAGCGTAGAGGGGTCGACAGGGGGTGTCTGGGAGACCCAGTACTTC. This encodes CASSVEGSTGGVWETQYF. The chain is built from TRBV9 and TRBJ2-5, with 9 positions matching TRBD1. V lost 0 bases, J lost 5 bases, and 14 bases stayed unmatched. This CDR3 contains 18 residues. Looked up from germline, CDR1 is SGDLS and CDR2 is YYNGEE.

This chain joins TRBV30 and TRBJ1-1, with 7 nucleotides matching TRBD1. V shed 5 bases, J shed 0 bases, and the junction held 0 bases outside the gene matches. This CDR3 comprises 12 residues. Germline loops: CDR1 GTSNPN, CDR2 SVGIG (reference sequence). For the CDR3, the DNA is TGTGCCTGGGACAGGGTGAACACTGAAGCTTTCTTT. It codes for CAWDRVNTEAFF. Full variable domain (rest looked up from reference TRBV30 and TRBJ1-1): SQTIHQWPATLVQPVGSPLSLECTVEGTSNPNLYWYRQAAGRGLQLLFYSVGIGQISSEVPQNLSASRPQDRQFILSSKKLLLSDSGFYLCAWDRVNTEAFFGQGTRLTVV.